The clone carrying this T cell receptor beta chain showed up many times. The source of the sample is a study of regulatory T cells in long-lasting Graves disease. As for the study in general: The definition of persistent Graves' disease was over 5 years of antithyroid drugs with positive TSH receptor antibodies.

The CDR3 sequence is 11 residues long. Germline lookup yields CDR1 KGHDR and CDR2 SFDVKD. The V and J ends lost 6 bases and 7 bases respectively, with 8 bases between them. The time point here: persistent/refractory GD, antithyroid drugs over 5 years with positive TRAb. Following extraction of RNA from PBMCs, that RNA was used to make the TCR library. Arm-PCR of CDR3 regions and iRepertoire HTBI primers were the basis on which TCR beta libraries were built. TCRdb reprocessed the multiplex PCR reads via MiXCR and lists one record per CDR3 protein. The table has under 500,000 distinct CDR3 sequences, more than 20% seen once; the top ten hold 6.5% to 8%.

The genes are TRBV24-1 and TRBJ1-1; D might be TRBD1 (6 bases). The sequencing here drew on peripheral blood mononuclear cells (PBMCs), taken when the disease was refractory, from a patient treated with antithyroid drugs. This clonotype originated in a female donor with Graves disease. The CDR3 reads CATSSGVEAFF. In DNA form, the CDR3 reads TGTGCCACCAGTTCAGGGGTTGAAGCTTTCTTT.